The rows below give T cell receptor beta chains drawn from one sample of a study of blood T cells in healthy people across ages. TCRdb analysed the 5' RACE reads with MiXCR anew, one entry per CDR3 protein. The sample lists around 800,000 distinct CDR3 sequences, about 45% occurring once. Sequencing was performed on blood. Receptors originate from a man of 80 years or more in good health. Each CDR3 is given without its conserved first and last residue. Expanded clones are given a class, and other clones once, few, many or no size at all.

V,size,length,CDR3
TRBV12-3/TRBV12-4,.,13,ASSLEAGGYNEQY
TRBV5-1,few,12,ASSSTGQQETQY
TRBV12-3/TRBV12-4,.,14,ASSLAFDEFGTEQF
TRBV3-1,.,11,ASSHERNTEAF
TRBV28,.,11,ASTGRALNGYT
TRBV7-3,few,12,ASSLIGPNTEAF
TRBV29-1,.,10,SVVIGQETQY
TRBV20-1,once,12,SAQTVTSTDTQY
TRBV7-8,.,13,ASSTGLAGYKEQF
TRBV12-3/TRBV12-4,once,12,ASSSGGGTDMQY
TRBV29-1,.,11,SVGAGIAYEQY
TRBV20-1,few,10,SALGYGEKLF
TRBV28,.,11,ASSLPRQGARF
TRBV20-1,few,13,SARDNGQYQETQY
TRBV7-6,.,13,ASSLYGRGEETQY
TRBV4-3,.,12,ASSQGQGAREQY
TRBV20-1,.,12,SANPGRSYNEQY
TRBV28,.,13,ASTFGSRSTDTQY
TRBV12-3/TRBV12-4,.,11,ASSLDRDWGYT
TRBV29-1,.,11,SVERQETYEQY
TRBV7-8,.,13,ASSRTSGEPYEQY
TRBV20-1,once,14,SAYGGGGLGTDTQY
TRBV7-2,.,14,ASSFIGAGGTDTQY
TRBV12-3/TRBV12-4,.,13,ASSLSSRVWNGYT
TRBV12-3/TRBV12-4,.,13,ASSLRAGVADTQY
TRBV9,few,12,ASSVGSRTYEQY
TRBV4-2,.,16,ASSQNPSLAGGTDTQY
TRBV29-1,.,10,SVQLGGAEAF
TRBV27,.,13,ASSSGSPHYNEQF
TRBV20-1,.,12,SALAGRSSYEQY
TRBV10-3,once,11,AIDQGSTDTQY
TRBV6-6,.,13,ASIEGGGPTDTQY
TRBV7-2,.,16,ASSLMAGTSGSRNGQF
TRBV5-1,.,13,ASSLDSPPVGTQY
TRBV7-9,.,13,ASSQRDRGGHEQY
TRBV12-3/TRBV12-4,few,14,ASSPTGGQGFYEQY
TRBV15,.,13,ATSKQGLVPDTQY
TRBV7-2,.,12,ASSLVTATYGYT
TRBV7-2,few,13,ASSLQRGVVNIQY
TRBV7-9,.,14,ASSDLRGRDTDTQY